The source of this T cell receptor (beta chain) is a study of beta chain features in type 1 diabetes. The CDR3 length is 12 residues. The V end was cut by 6 bases, the J end by 7 bases, with 7 bases between. Germline V gives CDR1 SNHLY, CDR2 FYNNEI. Expressed TCRB transcripts were sequenced, since all the RNA that had been isolated was reverse transcribed. Clones were read by immunoSEQ multiplex PCR, and TCRdb kept only the in-frame ones, dropping some. The profile covers under 300,000 clones, with 25% to 30% appearing a single time and roughly 4% taken by the ten largest. This TCR came from a young man in good health. The chain recombines TRBV2 with TRBJ2-6, with D uncertain. Sequencing input: central memory CD4+ T cells from blood. CDR3 sequence: CASSPVANVLTF. In DNA, the CDR3 is TGTGCCAGCAGCCCGGTCGCCAACGTCCTGACTTTC. The full variable domain, with the rest looked up from reference TRBV2 and TRBJ2-6, is EPEVTQTPSHQVTQMGQEVILRCVPISNHLYFYWYRQILGQKVEFLVSFYNNEISEKSEIFDDQFSVERPDGSNFTLKIRSTKLEDSAMYFCASSPVANVLTFGAGSRLTVL.